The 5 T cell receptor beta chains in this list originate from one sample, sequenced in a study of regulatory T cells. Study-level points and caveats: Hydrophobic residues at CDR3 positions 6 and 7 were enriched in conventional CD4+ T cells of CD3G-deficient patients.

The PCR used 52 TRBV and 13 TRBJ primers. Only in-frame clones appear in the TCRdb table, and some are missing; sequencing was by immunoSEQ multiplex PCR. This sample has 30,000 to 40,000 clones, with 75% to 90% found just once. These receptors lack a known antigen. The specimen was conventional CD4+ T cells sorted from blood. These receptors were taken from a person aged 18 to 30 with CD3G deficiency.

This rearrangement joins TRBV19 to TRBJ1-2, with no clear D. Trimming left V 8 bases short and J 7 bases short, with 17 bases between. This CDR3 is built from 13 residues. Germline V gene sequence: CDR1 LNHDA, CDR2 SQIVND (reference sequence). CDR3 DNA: TGTGCCAGTGAGCCCGGACTCTCTCGTGGCTACACCTTC. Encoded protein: CASEPGLSRGYTF.

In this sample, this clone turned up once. CDR3 DNA: TGTGCCAGCAGGATATTTGGGGTGGAGAACAATGAGCAGTTCTTC. This sequence encodes CASRIFGVENNEQFF. The chain uses TRBV21-1 and TRBJ2-1. TRBV21-1 is a pseudogene locus. CDR3 length: 15 residues.

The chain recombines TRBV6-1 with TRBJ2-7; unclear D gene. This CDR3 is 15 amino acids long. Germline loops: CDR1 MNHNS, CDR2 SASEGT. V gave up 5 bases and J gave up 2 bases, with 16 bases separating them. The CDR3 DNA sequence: TGTGCCAGCAGTCGGTTGAGGTCCTCCCCCTACGAGCAGTACTTC. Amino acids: CASSRLRSSPYEQYF.

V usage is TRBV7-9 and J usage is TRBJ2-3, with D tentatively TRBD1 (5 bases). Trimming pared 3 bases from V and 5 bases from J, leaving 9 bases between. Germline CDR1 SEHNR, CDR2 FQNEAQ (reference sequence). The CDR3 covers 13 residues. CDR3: CASSFSRGDTQYF. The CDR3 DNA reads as TGTGCCAGCAGCTTTAGTAGGGGAGATACGCAGTATTTT.

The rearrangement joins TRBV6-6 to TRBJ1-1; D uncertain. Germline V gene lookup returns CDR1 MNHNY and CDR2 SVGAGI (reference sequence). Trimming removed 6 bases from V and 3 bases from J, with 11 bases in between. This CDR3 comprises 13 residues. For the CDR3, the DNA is TGTGCCAGCAGGGGCCGTCGGTACACTGAAGCTTTCTTT. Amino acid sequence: CASRGRRYTEAFF.